The 30 T cell receptor beta chains reported below all come from one sample, sequenced in a study of a mutant IDH1 vaccine in newly diagnosed glioma (dated by TCRdb to the early 2020s). Their antigens remain unidentified. Read against the paper, the sample's time point label means: week 47, end of study. Every vaccine dose consisted of 300 ug of a 20-mer mutant IDH1 peptide in Montanide, administered subcutaneously together with topical imiquimod. Receptor libraries were prepared by the immunoSEQ multiplex PCR assay. Drawn from immuneACCESS, this table holds only the in-frame rearrangements with V and J called that TCRdb kept. Clones are partly lost; checked studies trace under half to an unresolved V gene and leave the rest unexplained. Present in this sample are 10,000 to 15,000 clones, around 81% of which were seen just once. The ten largest clones add up to less than 5% of the sample. The starting material was PBMCs, obtained from a glioma patient whose treatment included an IDH1 peptide vaccine. These receptor sequences come from a woman aged 35 to 49 with glioma.

The V gene is TRBV21-1, the J gene TRBJ2-5; the D call in the table, TRBD2, was not verified against the DNA. TRBV21-1 is shown as a pseudogene. The CDR3 has 14 residues. DNA of the CDR3: TGTGCCAGCAGCAACCCCGAGTTGGAAGAGACCCAGTACTTC. This codes for CASSNPELEETQYF.

V usage is TRBV4-3 and J usage is TRBJ1-2, with a tentative D call TRBD1 (5 bases). CDR1 and CDR2 from the germline V gene are LGHNA and YSLEER. CDR3 length equals 14 residues. The V gene lost 2 bases and the J gene lost 4 bases, with 11 bases spanning the gap. CDR3: CASSQRTGSYGYTF. The CDR3 bases are TGCGCCAGCAGCCAACGAACAGGTTCCTATGGCTACACCTTC.

Of note for this clone: The junction departs from the called germline gene at one end, perhaps through a read error. This chain joins TRBV29-1 and TRBJ2-3; D gene ambiguous. This CDR3 spans 14 amino acids. Germline V gene sequence: CDR1 SQVTM, CDR2 ANQGSEA. The CDR3 coding sequence is TGCAGCGTGGAAGGGCTCCAGAAGGCAGATACGCAGTATTTT. Translating gives CSVEGLQKADTQYF.

This clone was seen only a few times. The rearrangement links TRBV6-6 to TRBJ1-1, with D unclear. The V gene's germline CDR1 is MNHNY and CDR2 SVGAGI (reference sequence). Trimming cost V 6 bases and J 1 base, with 15 bases left between them. The CDR3 is 15 residues long. The CDR3 here is CASSRELIWNTEAFF. CDR3 nucleotide sequence: TGTGCCAGCAGCCGGGAGCTGATTTGGAACACTGAAGCTTTCTTT.

This sequence joins TRBV9 and TRBJ2-3, with D unresolved. CDR3 length equals 14 residues. The germline V and J ends were trimmed by 0 bases and 2 bases, with 7 bases remaining between them. From germline, CDR1 is SGDLS and CDR2 YYNGEE. In DNA, the CDR3 is TGTGCCAGCAGCGTAGGGCGACCCACAGATACGCAGTATTTT. It codes for CASSVGRPTDTQYF.

The chain has TRBV15 and TRBJ1-1; perhaps TRBD1 as D (5 bases). CDR1 LNHNV and CDR2 YYDKDF come from the germline V gene (reference sequence). The V gene lost 0 bases and the J gene lost 7 bases, with 15 bases spanning the gap. This CDR3 region has 15 residues. The CDR3 DNA is TGTGCCACCAGCAGAGATCCCAGAGGGGTTCGTGAAGCTTTCTTT. Translated: CATSRDPRGVREAFF.

This clone was seen a handful of times. This chain joins TRBV19 and TRBJ2-6; D unresolved. CDR3 length: 18 amino acids. V was cut by 5 bases and J by 5 bases, with 22 bases left in between. The germline V gene has CDR1 LNHDA and CDR2 SQIVND (reference sequence). CDR3 loop: CASSRIKTSQSRANVLTF. In DNA form, the CDR3 reads TGTGCCAGTAGTCGGATCAAGACATCACAAAGTCGGGCCAACGTCCTGACTTTC. The full variable domain, with the rest looked up from reference TRBV19 and TRBJ2-6, is DGGITQSPKYLFRKEGQNVTLSCEQNLNHDAMYWYRQDPGQGLRLIYYSQIVNDFQKGDIAEGYSVSREKKESFPLTVTSAQKNPTAFYLCASSRIKTSQSRANVLTFGAGSRLTVL.

V gene TRBV29-1 combines with J gene TRBJ1-4; D ambiguous. Germline V gene lookup returns CDR1 SQVTM and CDR2 ANQGSEA. The CDR3 is 14 amino acids. The V end lost 6 bases, the J end lost 8 bases, and 19 bases lay between the germline ends. In DNA form, the CDR3 reads TGCAGCGTGACCACAGAGAACCAGGACGAAAAACTGTTTTTT. Protein sequence: CSVTTENQDEKLFF. The complete variable domain, with remaining parts taken from reference TRBV29-1 and TRBJ1-4, reads SAVISQKPSRDICQRGTSLTIQCQVDSQVTMMFWYRQQPGQSLTLIATANQGSEATYESGFVIDKFPISRPNLTFSTLTVSNMSPEDSSIYLCSVTTENQDEKLFFGSGTQLSVL.

Only a few counts were recorded for this clone. The germline gene is not matched at one end of the junction; a read error may be the cause. The rearrangement links TRBV27 to TRBJ2-1, with TRBD2 matching 9 bases. The germline V gene encodes CDR1 MNHEY and CDR2 SMNVEV (reference sequence). This CDR3 region has 13 residues. CDR3 protein: CASSWSSGAIELF. CDR3 DNA: TGTGCCAGCAGTTGGTCTAGCGGGGCGATTGAACTCTTC.

This rearrangement joins TRBV19 to TRBJ2-7; 7 nucleotides line up with TRBD1. Germline CDR1 is LNHDA and CDR2 is SQIVND (reference sequence). The V segment lost 1 base and the J segment 0 bases; nucleotides outside the gene matches: 6. This CDR3 is built from 16 residues. CDR3 sequence: CASSIGGRGSSYEQYF. For the CDR3, the DNA is TGTGCCAGTAGTATAGGAGGCAGGGGGAGCTCCTACGAGCAGTACTTC.

The rearrangement joins TRBV7-2 to TRBJ1-6, with 7 bases identical to TRBD1. This CDR3 is built from 15 residues. V trimming: 3 bases; J trimming: 5 bases; junction bases outside the gene matches: 4. Germline CDR1 and CDR2: SGHTA and FQGNSA. CDR3 sequence reads: CASSLVQGDNSPLHF. The CDR3 DNA reads TGTGCCAGCAGCTTGGTCCAGGGGGATAATTCACCCCTCCACTTT.

The chain recombines TRBV27 with TRBJ1-1; 10 bases agree with TRBD1. Looked up from germline, CDR1 is MNHEY and CDR2 is SMNVEV (reference sequence). Trimming took 7 bases from V and 1 from J; bases not matched to a gene: 6. The CDR3 is made up of 15 amino acids. In DNA form, the CDR3 reads TGTGCCAGCACCGGACAGGGGGTAGGGAACACTGAAGCTTTCTTT. Translating gives CASTGQGVGNTEAFF.

CDR3 DNA: TGTGCCAGCAGCCAAGACCTCGGGACATCGGGAAACACCATATATTTT. This codes for CASSQDLGTSGNTIYF. This sequence joins TRBV4-2 and TRBJ1-3; tentative D call: TRBD1 (6 bases). The germline V gene encodes CDR1 LGHNA and CDR2 YNFKEQ. The CDR3 is 16 amino acids. V was trimmed by 0 bases and J by 4 bases, leaving 13 bases between them.

The chain recombines TRBV10-3 with TRBJ1-3; D not certain. Between the trimmed V and J ends, which lost 10 bases and 4 bases, there was a span of 11 bases. Germline lookup yields CDR1 ENHRY and CDR2 SYGVKD. The CDR3 extends over 12 amino acids. In DNA form, the CDR3 reads TGTGCCACAGAAGGGAGCGGAAACACCATATATTTT. Translation: CATEGSGNTIYF.

The chain couples TRBV27 to TRBJ1-2; D not resolved. In germline, CDR1 is MNHEY, CDR2 SMNVEV (reference sequence). This CDR3 is 15 amino acids long. V lost 2 bases and J 4 bases, leaving 14 bases between the germline ends. The DNA for the CDR3 is TGTGCCAGCAGTTTAAAGGGCCAGTTACCCTATGGCTACACCTTC. Its protein product is CASSLKGQLPYGYTF.

CDR3 loop: CASSSGLAGSYEQYF. CDR3 in DNA: TGTGCCAGCAGCTCTGGACTAGCGGGGTCCTACGAGCAGTACTTC. The chain links TRBV7-2 to TRBJ2-7, with TRBD2 identical over 12 bases. The germline CDR1 and CDR2 sequences are SGHTA and FQGNSA. This CDR3 spans 15 amino acids. With V trimmed by 4 bases and J by 1 base, 2 bases remained unmatched.

On this clone: Other DNA sequences in this specimen translate into the identical CDR3. The genes are TRBV6-1 and TRBJ2-3; D perhaps matches TRBD2 (6 bases). V dropped 6 bases and J dropped 2 bases, with 15 bases sitting between them. Germline-derived CDR1 and CDR2 are MNHNS and SASEGT. CDR3 length: 15 residues. CDR3 amino acids: CASRGTPEPTDTQYF. The CDR3 DNA reads TGTGCCAGCAGGGGGACTCCCGAACCCACAGATACGCAGTATTTT.

The chain links TRBV14 to TRBJ2-7; TRBD2 agrees at 14 bases. Germline V gene data show CDR1 as SGHDN and CDR2 as FVKESK. The CDR3 has 16 amino acids. V was pared by 2 bases and J by 6 bases, with 6 bases of the junction left unmatched. In DNA form, the CDR3 reads TGTGCCAGCAGCCAACTGGGACTAGCGGGAGTCCTCGAGCAGTACTTC. Translation: CASSQLGLAGVLEQYF.

V usage is TRBV7-9 and J usage is TRBJ1-6; D is possibly TRBD1 (6 bases). Germline V lookup: CDR1 SEHNR, CDR2 FQNEAQ (reference sequence). Deletions cut 4 bases from V and 7 bases from J, with 14 bases between. This CDR3 has 15 amino acids. DNA for the CDR3: TGTGCCAGCAGCTCACAGGGTATGGAAAATTCACCCCTCCACTTT. This translates into CASSSQGMENSPLHF. Full variable domain (outside the CDR3, taken from reference TRBV7-9 and TRBJ1-6): DTGVSQNPRHKITKRGQNVTFRCDPISEHNRLYWYRQTLGQGPEFLTYFQNEAQLEKSRLLSDRFSAERPKGSFSTLEIQRTEQGDSAMYLCASSSQGMENSPLHFGNGTRLTVT.

The rearrangement joins TRBV7-8 to TRBJ2-1, with 13 positions matching TRBD2. Germline CDR1 SGHVS, CDR2 FQNEAQ. The CDR3 extends over 18 amino acids. V dropped 4 bases and J dropped 6; count of bases not matched to a gene: 12. The CDR3 sequence is CASSSFAGTSGRANEQFF. The CDR3 DNA follows: TGTGCCAGCAGCTCATTCGCAGGCACTAGCGGGAGGGCCAATGAGCAGTTCTTC. Full variable domain (missing parts from reference TRBV7-8 and TRBJ2-1): GAGVSQSPRYKVAKRGQDVALRCDPISGHVSLFWYQQALGQGPEFLTYFQNEAQLDKSGLPSDRFFAERPEGSVSTLKIQRTQQEDSAVYLCASSSFAGTSGRANEQFFGPGTRLTVL.

This clone was counted a few times. The chain links TRBV4-3 to TRBJ2-7; D may correspond to TRBD1 or TRBD2 (5 bases each). The ends were cut back, 3 bases at V and 1 base at J, with 10 bases in the middle. The germline CDR1 and CDR2 sequences are LGHNA and YSLEER. There are 14 residues in the CDR3. CDR3 amino acids: CASSQRDGSYEQYF. CDR3 nucleotide sequence: TGCGCCAGCAGCCAGAGGGACGGGTCCTACGAGCAGTACTTC.

The J gene is TRBJ1-1, the V gene TRBV7-6, with D possibly being TRBD1 (5 bases). Germline CDR1 SGHVS, CDR2 FNYEAQ. The CDR3 sequence is 15 residues long. V dropped 2 bases and J dropped 0 bases, with 10 bases sitting between them. The CDR3 is CASSLSGGVNTEAFF. The CDR3 bases are TGTGCCAGCAGCTTATCGGGGGGGGTGAACACTGAAGCTTTCTTT.

V is TRBV6-5 and J is TRBJ2-7; D possibly corresponds to TRBD2 (5 bases). In germline, CDR1 is MNHEY, CDR2 SVGAGI. The CDR3 is 14 residues long. The V end was cut by 6 bases, the J end by 6 bases, with 18 bases between. DNA for the CDR3: TGTGCCAGCAGCCCCCCTACTAGTCCAGCCGAGCAGTACTTC. It specifies CASSPPTSPAEQYF.

The J gene is TRBJ2-3, the V gene TRBV7-2, with unresolved D. The CDR3 has 12 amino acids. Germline V gene data show CDR1 as SGHTA and CDR2 as FQGNSA. Deletions cut 5 bases from V and 5 bases from J, with 8 bases between. CDR3 in amino acids: CASSLGLDTQYF. CDR3 coding DNA: TGTGCCAGCAGCCTCGGCTTAGATACGCAGTATTTT.

The rearrangement links TRBV25-1 to TRBJ1-2, with TRBD1 matching 7 bases. This CDR3 is 17 amino acids long. Trimming removed 5 bases from V and 4 bases from J; junction bases left unmatched: 16. Germline loops: CDR1 MGHDK, CDR2 SYGVNS. The CDR3 is CASSSRVWTGGGYGYTF. CDR3 nucleotides: TGTGCCAGCAGTTCCCGCGTTTGGACAGGCGGGGGCTATGGCTACACCTTC.

V and J are TRBV29-1 and TRBJ1-2, with TRBD1 as a possible D gene (5 bases). CDR3 length: 12 amino acids. The V end was cut by 4 bases, the J end by 6 bases, with 12 bases between. Germline V gene lookup returns CDR1 SQVTM and CDR2 ANQGSEA. CDR3 region: CSVGGFRDGYTF. The DNA of the CDR3 is TGCAGCGTTGGGGGGTTCCGGGATGGCTACACCTTC.

This chain uses TRBV19 with TRBJ2-7; D might be TRBD2 (5 bases). With 4 bases removed from V and 5 bases from J, the gap between germline ends came to 6 bases. Germline assignment: CDR1 LNHDA and CDR2 SQIVND (reference sequence). There are 11 residues in the CDR3. The CDR3: CASSRGNEQYF. The CDR3 DNA reads TGTGCCAGTAGTAGAGGGAACGAGCAGTACTTC.

The gene calls are TRBV10-3 and TRBJ1-4; D might be TRBD1 (6 bases). V was trimmed by 11 bases and J by 11 bases, leaving 21 bases between them. Per the germline V gene, CDR1 is ENHRY and CDR2 is SYGVKD. This CDR3 is 13 amino acids long. The CDR3 is CASTQGQVGKLFF. CDR3 DNA sequence: TGTGCCTCAACACAGGGTCAAGTTGGGAAACTGTTTTTT.

The rearrangement uses TRBV27 and TRBJ1-5, with TRBD1 identical over 7 bases. The CDR3 runs to 19 residues. Germline CDR1 MNHEY, CDR2 SMNVEV (reference sequence). The V segment lost 6 bases and the J segment 1 base; nucleotides outside the gene matches: 18. CDR3 sequence reads: CASRPRQGVLPGSNQPQHF. In nucleotides, the CDR3 is TGTGCCAGCAGGCCACGACAGGGAGTTCTCCCAGGGAGCAATCAGCCCCAGCATTTT.

This sequence joins TRBV6-5 and TRBJ1-3; D is possibly TRBD1 (5 bases). The length of the CDR3 is 16 residues. Trimming took 2 bases from V and 0 from J, leaving 11 bases between them. The germline CDR1 and CDR2 sequences are MNHEY and SVGAGI. The CDR3 DNA sequence: TGTGCCAGCAGTTACCGCGGGGCCCACTCTGGAAACACCATATATTTT. Its protein product is CASSYRGAHSGNTIYF.